What follows describes a single T cell receptor (beta chain). In the original processing: Reference gene primer amplification gave estimated nucleated cell counts. Sequenced by immunoSEQ multiplex PCR; TCRdb stores in-frame clones only, minus some. V and J calls and clone size come straight from that table; D and trimming were deduced from the DNA. The repertoire has 390,000 or so clones, around 87% of them found once; the top ten carry more than 0.8%. These data are taken from a study of blood T cell repertoires in COVID-19. For the study at large: Both acute and convalescent COVID-19 samples were obtained from the United States, Italy and Spain.

Across roughly 25 US areas, participants ranged in age from about 18 to 90 years. Participants were placed into cohorts based on the clinical history they reported. Trimming left V 1 base short and J 5 bases short, with 11 bases between. The CDR3 is 15 residues long. Germline V gives CDR1 LGHDT, CDR2 YNNKEL (reference sequence). The chain employs TRBV3-1 (or the pseudogene TRBV3-2) and TRBJ2-2; D may be TRBD1 (6 bases). The material sequenced was PBMCs or T cells enriched from blood (not recorded which). This TCR was sampled from a man in his late teens or twenties who had recovered from COVID-19. The CDR3 region is CASSQVGARTGELFF. In DNA form, the CDR3 reads TGTGCCAGCAGCCAAGTGGGGGCGCGGACCGGGGAGCTGTTTTTT.